Reported below is one TCR beta chain. In the original processing: From reference gene primer amplification, estimates of nucleated cell counts were derived. The data were produced by immunoSEQ multiplex PCR, yet TCRdb's version contains in-frame clones alone and is incomplete. D and trimming were read from the DNA, whereas the V and J calls and clone size are those reported in that table. The data contain under 75,000 clones, about four fifths of them singletons. The sample is drawn from a study of blood T cell repertoires in COVID-19. Study-wide context: Sample material is recorded as cDNA or gDNA derived from T cells, B-cell-depleted T cells, or PBMCs.

Germline CDR1 and CDR2: ENHRY and SYGVKD. CDR3 size: 14 residues. Germline trimming cut 6 bases from V and 8 bases from J; bases unmatched to any gene: 9. The J gene is TRBJ2-3, the V gene TRBV10-3; 9 nucleotides line up with TRBD1. The material sequenced was peripheral blood. This receptor was obtained from a woman older than 75 with active or convalescent COVID-19. The CDR3 DNA is TGTGCCATCAGCGACTCACAGGGGGCCCCTACGCAGTATTTT. It specifies CAISDSQGAPTQYF.